A single sample is the source of the 30 T cell receptor beta chains below, sequenced in a study of blood T cell repertoires in COVID-19. The data were produced by immunoSEQ multiplex PCR, yet TCRdb's version contains in-frame clones alone and is incomplete. Found here are a few hundred thousand clones, around 86% of them singletons; the top ten hold roughly 7.2%. The sequenced material came from PBMCs or T cells enriched from blood (not recorded which). These receptors all stem from a man aged 30 to 45 in a cohort exposed to, infected with or recovered from COVID-19 (not recorded which).

The chain's CDR3 is CASRPGLDVYNEQFF. The CDR3 DNA follows: TGTGCCAGCAGGCCGGGACTAGACGTTTACAATGAGCAGTTCTTC. This chain connects TRBV2 to TRBJ2-1, with 8 bases that match TRBD2. The V gene end was trimmed by 6 bases and the J gene end by 4 bases; junction bases not matched to a gene: 8. The CDR3 is made up of 15 amino acids. Germline lookup yields CDR1 SNHLY and CDR2 FYNNEI.

This chain links TRBV4-1 with TRBJ2-7, with 10 bases that match TRBD2. The CDR3 contains 16 residues. Germline CDR1 is MGHRA and CDR2 is YSYEKL. The V segment lost 1 base and the J segment 3 bases; nucleotides outside the gene matches: 6. The CDR3 is CASSQVGLAANYEQYF. The CDR3 nucleotides read TGCGCCAGCAGCCAAGTCGGACTAGCGGCCAACTACGAGCAGTACTTC.

The genes are TRBV25-1 and TRBJ1-1; 8 nucleotides agree with TRBD1. Germline V CDR1 and CDR2: MGHDK, SYGVNS. The CDR3 spans 11 residues. The J segment lost 1 base and the V segment lost 11 bases, leaving 0 bases of the junction unmatched. The CDR3 nucleotides read TGTGCCGGGACAGGGAACACTGAAGCTTTCTTT. Its translation is CAGTGNTEAFF.

This chain joins TRBV2 and TRBJ2-3, with D possibly being TRBD1 (6 bases). V was shortened by 6 bases and J by 3 bases, with 19 bases between the two germline ends. The CDR3 has 16 residues. The germline V gene encodes CDR1 SNHLY and CDR2 FYNNEI. CDR3 sequence reads: CASRILVGGATDTQYF. CDR3 bases: TGTGCCAGCAGGATCCTAGTAGGGGGAGCAACAGATACGCAGTATTTT.

This sequence joins TRBV5-8 and TRBJ1-2; 7 positions agree with TRBD1. Germline V CDR1 and CDR2: SGHTS, YDEGEE. This CDR3 has 15 residues. V was pared by 7 bases and J by 5 bases, with 14 bases of the junction left unmatched. The CDR3 nucleotides read TGTGCCAGCTCCTCCCCCCCCTACAGGGGATATGGCTACACCTTC. Translating gives CASSSPPYRGYGYTF.

This clone is a singleton in its sample. The J gene is TRBJ1-2, the V gene TRBV9, with D perhaps matching TRBD1 (5 bases). CDR1 is SGDLS, CDR2 YYNGEE, per germline. CDR3 length equals 15 residues. The V gene lost 6 bases and the J gene lost 4 bases, with 19 bases spanning the gap. The DNA for the CDR3 is TGTGCCAGCAACCTTGGGTGGGGGGGAATCTATGGCTACACCTTC. It yields the protein CASNLGWGGIYGYTF.

The CDR3 loop is CASSMRETGELFF. The CDR3 DNA sequence: TGTGCCAGTAGTATGAGAGAAACCGGGGAGCTGTTTTTT. The V call is TRBV19, the J call TRBJ2-2; D remains ambiguous. The CDR3 contains 13 residues. CDR1 is LNHDA and CDR2 is SQIVND in the germline V gene (reference sequence). V was pared by 3 bases and J by 5 bases, with 7 bases between.

The J gene is TRBJ1-1, the V gene TRBV7-9; maybe TRBD1 (6 bases). The V end lost 1 base, the J end lost 5 bases, and 20 bases lay between the germline ends. Germline CDR1 is SEHNR and CDR2 is FQNEAQ (reference sequence). The CDR3 extends over 17 amino acids. The CDR3 region has the DNA TGTGCCAGCAGCTTAGAACCCCTCAGCACAGGGAGAACTGAAGCTTTCTTT. It translates to CASSLEPLSTGRTEAFF.

The chain couples TRBV10-2 to TRBJ2-6, with 8 bases aligning to TRBD1. J was trimmed by 1 base and V by 2 bases; bases with no gene match: 10. This CDR3 is 19 amino acids long. The V gene's germline CDR1 is WSHSY and CDR2 SAAADI. The CDR3 reads CASSEGTGTGRSGANVLTF. In nucleotides, the CDR3 is TGCGCCAGCAGTGAGGGGACCGGGACAGGAAGATCTGGGGCCAACGTCCTGACTTTC.

The sample holds a few counts of this clone. The rearrangement links TRBV20-1 to TRBJ2-1; D gene uncertain. V was clipped by 3 bases and J by 0 bases, with 15 bases between them. The CDR3 contains 16 residues. The V gene's germline CDR1 is DFQATT and CDR2 SNEGSKA (reference sequence). CDR3 residues: CSASYFRGSSYNEQFF. The CDR3, as DNA: TGCAGTGCTAGTTATTTCCGCGGTAGCTCCTACAATGAGCAGTTCTTC.

The chain is built from TRBV11-1 and TRBJ1-3; no firm D call. Deletions cut 5 bases from V and 4 bases from J, with 9 bases between. CDR3 length equals 13 residues. Germline loops: CDR1 SGHAT, CDR2 FQDESV (reference sequence). The CDR3 nucleotides read TGTGCCAGCAGCCAATCGGAGGGAAACACCATATATTTT. As protein: CASSQSEGNTIYF.

The CDR3 nucleotides read TGTGCCAGCAGCCAAACCGGGACTAGCGGGAGGGCCGTAAATGAGCAGTTCTTC. Residues: CASSQTGTSGRAVNEQFF. The chain is built from TRBV3-1 (or the pseudogene TRBV3-2) and TRBJ2-1, with 16 bases fitting TRBD2. The trim removed 2 bases at V and 7 bases at J, leaving 8 bases unmatched. This CDR3 is 18 amino acids long. The V gene's germline CDR1 is LGHDT and CDR2 YNNKEL (reference sequence).

V is TRBV6-4 and J is TRBJ1-4; 9 nucleotides line up with TRBD1. This CDR3 comprises 13 residues. Losses at the gene ends were 4 bases for V and 12 bases for J; bases not matched to a gene: 6. Germline CDR1 MRHNA, CDR2 SNTAGT. CDR3 in DNA: TGTGCCAGCAGTGCAAAACAGGGGGCGGAACTGTTTTTT. Residues: CASSAKQGAELFF.

This chain connects TRBV4-3 to TRBJ2-7; TRBD2 might be the D (6 bases). The V gene's germline CDR1 is LGHNA and CDR2 YSLEER. This CDR3 has 15 residues. Trimming took off 0 bases at V and 4 bases at J, with 13 bases between the two ends. The CDR3 reads CASSQDWRGVYEQYF. The CDR3 DNA follows: TGCGCCAGCAGCCAAGATTGGAGGGGTGTGTACGAGCAGTACTTC.

The chain combines TRBV6-4 with TRBJ2-6; D ambiguous. This CDR3 has 16 residues. Per germline, CDR1 MRHNA and CDR2 SNTAGT. The V gene lost 6 bases and the J gene lost 1 base, with 13 bases spanning the gap. The DNA of the CDR3 is TGTGCCAGCAGCCCCCAATCGGGTTCTGGGGCCAACGTCCTGACTTTC. It translates to CASSPQSGSGANVLTF.

This clone was counted a single time. The chain employs TRBV6-2 or TRBV6-3 and TRBJ1-5; TRBD1 aligns across 7 bases. J was trimmed by 5 bases and V by 6 bases; bases with no gene match: 10. This CDR3 has 15 residues. Germline assignment: CDR1 MNHEY and CDR2 SVGEGT. CDR3 loop: CASSMTGSRDQPQHF. In nucleotides, the CDR3 is TGTGCCAGCAGCATGACAGGGTCTCGTGATCAGCCCCAGCATTTT.

This clone has more than one count but fewer than ten. The rearrangement uses TRBV9 and TRBJ2-3; 10 bases agree with TRBD2. V was clipped by 0 bases and J by 3 bases; unmatched bases: 4. Germline values: CDR1 SGDLS, CDR2 YYNGEE. The CDR3 extends over 16 amino acids. CDR3 sequence reads: CASSVVAGGPTDTQYF. The CDR3 coding sequence is TGTGCCAGCAGCGTAGTAGCGGGAGGCCCGACAGATACGCAGTATTTT.

The V and J genes are TRBV5-6 and TRBJ2-3; 13 bases align to TRBD2. The V segment lost 1 base and the J segment 1 base; nucleotides outside the gene matches: 3. This CDR3 spans 17 amino acids. The V gene's germline CDR1 is SGHDT and CDR2 YYEEEE. CDR3 nucleotides: TGTGCCAGCAGCTTGCACGGACTAGCGGGAGGCACAGATACGCAGTATTTT. It specifies CASSLHGLAGGTDTQYF.

The chain is built from TRBV15 and TRBJ1-2; no definite D call. Germline V gene sequence: CDR1 LNHNV, CDR2 YYDKDF (reference sequence). This CDR3 region has 13 residues. The V end was cut by 5 bases, the J end by 5 bases, with 12 bases between. The CDR3 reads CATSPGERYGYTF. The CDR3 DNA reads as TGTGCCACCAGCCCCGGGGAGCGTTATGGCTACACCTTC.

In this sample, this clone turned up a few times. CDR3 DNA: TGTGCCAGCAGCCCGGGACAGGGGGTTACTACCTTC. This encodes CASSPGQGVTTF. The rearrangement links TRBV6-5 to TRBJ1-2, with 11 positions matching TRBD1. The CDR3 consists of 12 residues. The germline CDR1 and CDR2 sequences are MNHEY and SVGAGI. J lost 14 bases, V lost 6 bases, and 8 bases had no gene match.

The V and J genes are TRBV4-1 and TRBJ2-3; 10 nucleotides align to TRBD2. CDR3 length equals 19 residues. J was trimmed by 6 bases and V by 1 base; bases with no gene match: 16. Looked up from germline, CDR1 is MGHRA and CDR2 is YSYEKL. The DNA for the CDR3 is TGCGCCAGCAGCCAAGGCTTAGGGACTAGCGATCCAACGTCGGATACGCAGTATTTT. Protein product: CASSQGLGTSDPTSDTQYF.

The V call is TRBV15, the J call TRBJ1-1; D remains unclear. Germline V gives CDR1 LNHNV, CDR2 YYDKDF (reference sequence). This CDR3 has 12 amino acids. The ends were cut back, 4 bases at V and 8 bases at J, with 11 bases in the middle. CDR3 residues: CATSIERREAFF. DNA of the CDR3: TGTGCCACCAGCATCGAAAGGAGGGAAGCTTTCTTT.

This chain uses TRBV4-1 with TRBJ2-3; weak D call: TRBD2 (6 bases). Germline V lookup: CDR1 MGHRA, CDR2 YSYEKL. Trimming left V 1 base short and J 2 bases short, with 13 bases between. The CDR3 covers 16 residues. CDR3 loop: CASSQVRLGNTDTQYF. In DNA form, the CDR3 reads TGCGCCAGCAGCCAAGTGAGACTAGGTAACACAGATACGCAGTATTTT.

This rearrangement joins TRBV11-2 to TRBJ2-1, with TRBD1 matching over 9 bases. Germline lookup yields CDR1 SGHAT and CDR2 FQNNGV. CDR3 length: 15 residues. J gave up 5 bases and V 6 bases, and 8 bases lay outside the gene matches. The CDR3 DNA reads as TGTGCCAGCAGACCTCACAGGGGGCGACACAATGAGCAGTTCTTC. Amino acid sequence: CASRPHRGRHNEQFF.

The rearrangement links TRBV3-1 (or the pseudogene TRBV3-2) to TRBJ2-7; 8 bases fit TRBD2. This CDR3 has 14 amino acids. The germline V gene encodes CDR1 LGHDT and CDR2 YNNKEL (reference sequence). J was trimmed by 5 bases and V by 3 bases; bases with no gene match: 6. CDR3 residues: CASSQGLVLNEQYF. DNA for the CDR3: TGTGCCAGCAGCCAGGGACTAGTTTTAAACGAGCAGTACTTC.

CDR3 in DNA: TGTGCCACCAGTGTTCCGTCTAGCTTTGGAGAGACCCAGTACTTC. Protein product: CATSVPSSFGETQYF. The V and J genes are TRBV24-1 and TRBJ2-5; possible D gene TRBD2, 5 bases. Trimming left V 5 bases short and J 4 bases short, with 16 bases between. This CDR3 spans 15 amino acids. In germline, CDR1 is KGHDR, CDR2 SFDVKD.

The chain has TRBV10-1 and TRBJ1-1; D gene ambiguous. Per the germline V gene, CDR1 is WNHNN and CDR2 is SYGVQD (reference sequence). The CDR3 extends over 14 amino acids. Trimming took off 5 bases at V and 0 bases at J, with 10 bases between the two ends. In DNA form, the CDR3 reads TGCGCCAGCAGTAGGGAGAGATTGAACACTGAAGCTTTCTTT. This translates into CASSRERLNTEAFF.

V is TRBV7-9 and J is TRBJ2-7; 7 nucleotides align to TRBD1. The length of the CDR3 is 14 residues. The V gene's germline CDR1 is SEHNR and CDR2 FQNEAQ (reference sequence). V shed 3 bases and J 5 bases; nucleotides not matched to a gene: 7. The CDR3 DNA reads TGTGCCAGCAGCTTTAACAGGGGTGTCGACGAGCAGTACTTC. Translated, it gives CASSFNRGVDEQYF.

This chain uses TRBV12-3 or TRBV12-4 with TRBJ2-1; 7 nucleotides match TRBD1. The CDR3 extends over 12 amino acids. Trimming cost V 5 bases and J 9 bases; bases outside gene matches: 4. DNA for the CDR3: TGTGCCAGCAGTATAACAGGGGCTGAGCAGTTCTTC. The encoded protein is CASSITGAEQFF.

The gene calls are TRBV5-1 and TRBJ2-3; 9 bases are shared with TRBD2. From germline, CDR1 is SGHRS and CDR2 YFSETQ. CDR3 length: 17 residues. V was clipped by 2 bases and J by 5 bases; unmatched bases: 12. The DNA for the CDR3 is TGCGCCAGCAGCTTCCCAATAGCGGGAGAGCCCGGAGATACGCAGTATTTT. Translating gives CASSFPIAGEPGDTQYF.